These 13 T cell receptor beta chains originate from one sample sequenced in a study of blood T cell repertoires in COVID-19 (dated by TCRdb to the early 2020s). Library construction relied on the immunoSEQ multiplex PCR assay. This immuneACCESS table, as held by TCRdb, lists in-frame sequences with V and J called but not all clones. Of the missing ones, under half trace to an unresolved V gene in checked studies; the others have no known cause. The sample has 150,000 to 200,000 clones on record, 84% of them singletons. The ten most abundant clones make up less than 20% of the sample. Sequenced: peripheral blood. The origin of the receptors is an elderly woman with acute or convalescent COVID-19.

The chain recombines TRBV11-2 with TRBJ2-1; 8 bases fit TRBD2. Germline CDR1 is SGHAT and CDR2 is FQNNGV. CDR3 size: 19 residues. The J segment lost 0 bases and the V segment lost 0 bases, leaving 10 bases of the junction unmatched. CDR3: CASSLDGRAAGISYNEQFF. For the CDR3, the DNA is TGTGCCAGCAGCTTAGACGGGAGGGCCGCGGGGATCTCCTACAATGAGCAGTTCTTC.

The rearrangement uses TRBV19 and TRBJ2-3, with D maybe TRBD2 (6 bases). Trimming stripped 0 bases from V and 0 bases from J, with 13 bases between. Germline V gene lookup returns CDR1 LNHDA and CDR2 SQIVND (reference sequence). CDR3 size: 17 residues. The CDR3 nucleotides read TGTGCCAGTAGTATAGACCCCCTAGCGTATAGCACAGATACGCAGTATTTT. It translates to CASSIDPLAYSTDTQYF. Based on the CDR3 plus reference TRBV19 and TRBJ2-3, the full variable domain is DGGITQSPKYLFRKEGQNVTLSCEQNLNHDAMYWYRQDPGQGLRLIYYSQIVNDFQKGDIAEGYSVSREKKESFPLTVTSAQKNPTAFYLCASSIDPLAYSTDTQYFGPGTRLTVL.

The V call is TRBV11-3, the J call TRBJ2-3; 11 nucleotides match TRBD2. The CDR3 length is 16 residues. The V gene's germline CDR1 is SGHNT and CDR2 YENEEA. V lost 5 bases, J lost 3 bases, and 7 bases stayed unmatched. The CDR3 reads CASSLSGRAGTDTQYF. CDR3 sequence (DNA): TGTGCCAGCAGCCTTAGCGGGAGGGCCGGGACAGATACGCAGTATTTT.

In this sample, this clone turned up once. The chain is built from TRBV27 and TRBJ2-1; possibly TRBD1 for D (5 bases). The ends were cut back, 6 bases at V and 1 base at J, with 13 bases in the middle. The CDR3 extends over 15 amino acids. Germline-derived CDR1 and CDR2 are MNHEY and SMNVEV (reference sequence). CDR3 DNA: TGTGCCAGCAGGCCGACCAGGGTGTCCTACAATGAGCAGTTCTTC. Its translation is CASRPTRVSYNEQFF.

The J gene is TRBJ1-1, the V gene TRBV18; 8 bases match TRBD1. Germline CDR1 KGHSH, CDR2 LQKENI. The CDR3 has 14 residues. V shed 3 bases, J shed 5 bases, and the junction held 5 bases outside the gene matches. The CDR3 loop is CASSPRTGKTEAFF. In nucleotides, the CDR3 is TGTGCCAGCTCACCGAGGACAGGGAAGACTGAAGCTTTCTTT.

This clone was counted a few times. V usage is TRBV30 and J usage is TRBJ2-7, with D perhaps TRBD2 (6 bases). There are 12 residues in the CDR3. Germline V CDR1 and CDR2: GTSNPN, SVGIG (reference sequence). Trimming shortened V by 3 bases and J by 5 bases, and 11 bases separated the two germline ends. The CDR3 DNA reads as TGTGCCTGGAGCGGGGAGGTTCACGAGCAGTACTTC. Its protein product is CAWSGEVHEQYF.

CDR3 protein: CASSVAGGTGELFF. The CDR3 nucleotides read TGTGCCAGCAGCGTAGCGGGTGGCACCGGGGAGCTGTTTTTT. This chain connects TRBV9 to TRBJ2-2; D gene ambiguous. V was trimmed by 0 bases and J by 4 bases, leaving 7 bases between them. Germline V gene lookup returns CDR1 SGDLS and CDR2 YYNGEE. This CDR3 has 14 residues.

This chain links TRBV9 with TRBJ1-5, with D uncertain. Germline V gene lookup returns CDR1 SGDLS and CDR2 YYNGEE. The CDR3 is 15 amino acids. Trimming removed 0 bases at V and 5 bases at J, with 12 bases between. The CDR3 region has the DNA TGTGCCAGCAGCGTAGCTGATGGAGGTGATCAGCCCCAGCATTTT. It translates to CASSVADGGDQPQHF. The entire variable domain, with the rest obtained from reference TRBV9 and TRBJ1-5, is as follows: DSGVTQTPKHLITATGQRVTLRCSPRSGDLSVYWYQQSLDQGLQFLIQYYNGEERAKGNILERFSAQQFPDLHSELNLSSLELGDSALYFCASSVADGGDQPQHFGDGTRLSIL.

V and J are TRBV28 and TRBJ2-7; 7 positions match TRBD1. The CDR3 extends over 18 amino acids. Per germline, CDR1 MDHEN and CDR2 SYDVKM. V dropped 6 bases and J dropped 3; count of bases not matched to a gene: 20. CDR3 in DNA: TGTGCCAGCAGGGAACCGGGACAGAACGCTCCTGTGTTCTACGAGCAGTACTTC. This codes for CASREPGQNAPVFYEQYF.

The chain carries TRBV14 and TRBJ2-7; D perhaps matches TRBD2 (7 bases). CDR1 and CDR2 from the germline V gene are SGHDN and FVKESK. The CDR3 is made up of 15 amino acids. The germline V and J ends were trimmed by 4 bases and 2 bases, with 15 bases remaining between them. CDR3 sequence: CASSPWGGGPYEQYF. In DNA form, the CDR3 reads TGTGCCAGCAGCCCCTGGGGAGGGGGGCCCTACGAGCAGTACTTC.

The rearrangement links TRBV5-1 to TRBJ1-2; TRBD1 matches at 10 bases. With 4 bases clipped from V and 8 bases from J, the junction kept 17 bases outside the gene matches. CDR3 length equals 17 residues. The germline CDR1 and CDR2 sequences are SGHRS and YFSETQ. CDR3 in amino acids: CASSGALRQGAGEGYTF. The CDR3 DNA reads as TGCGCCAGCAGCGGGGCCCTGAGACAGGGGGCAGGGGAAGGCTACACCTTC. Filled out from reference TRBV5-1 and TRBJ1-2, the complete variable domain reads KAGVTQTPRYLIKTRGQQVTLSCSPISGHRSVSWYQQTPGQGLQFLFEYFSETQRNKGNFPGRFSGRQFSNSRSEMNVSTLELGDSALYLCASSGALRQGAGEGYTFGSGTRLTVV.

This chain uses TRBV2 with TRBJ1-5; D is undetermined. The length of the CDR3 is 15 residues. V was shortened by 3 bases and J by 0 bases, with 9 bases between the two germline ends. The V gene's germline CDR1 is SNHLY and CDR2 FYNNEI. The CDR3 DNA reads as TGTGCCAGCAGTGACGCAGGTTTTAGCAATCAGCCCCAGCATTTT. This encodes CASSDAGFSNQPQHF.

The chain joins TRBV7-3 to TRBJ2-1, with D hard to call. Trimming shortened V by 1 base and J by 0 bases, and 7 bases separated the two germline ends. CDR3 length: 15 amino acids. Germline loops: CDR1 SGHTA, CDR2 FQGTGA. The CDR3 DNA reads TGTGCCAGCAGCTTAAGGGCAGACTCCTACAATGAGCAGTTCTTC. Translated, it gives CASSLRADSYNEQFF.